Below, one T cell receptor beta chain is given with its context. This clone was recorded a few times. Its antigen remains unidentified. Per-base qualities were not stored, and no clone one base away is much larger. To sequence the TCRbeta CDR3 region, genomic DNA was isolated from the sorted cells. The immunoSEQ Assay was used for sequencing of TCRbeta CDR3 regions. Not all clones reach the TCRdb copy of this immuneACCESS table, which keeps in-frame sequences only. Checked studies attribute under half of the gap to unresolved V genes and leave the rest unexplained. In this sample the table shows 55,000 to 65,000 clones, around 83% of which occur a single time. The top ten clonotypes cover around 0.91% of the sample. V lost 5 bases and J lost 2 bases; the stretch between them is 17 bases long. CDR1 PRHDT and CDR2 FYEKMQ were looked up in the germline V gene (reference sequence). The CDR3 has 16 amino acids, counting the end cysteine and phenylalanine. CDR3 DNA only is kept here, 48 bases in frame from base 1.

The entry originates in a study of OX40 agonist ivuxolimab in advanced cancers. About the study as a whole: Ivuxolimab was an agonistic, fully human IgG2 monoclonal antibody directed against OX40 (CD134), a costimulatory receptor. Prior anti-PD-1, anti-PD-L1 or anti-CTLA-4 therapy was permitted, and approximately 40% of dose-escalation patients had received checkpoint inhibitors. In the dose-escalation cohort, approximately 83% of patients were male, and the mean age was around 60 years with a range of roughly 20 to 79. Partial responses were achieved by three dose-escalation patients, of whom one had hepatocellular carcinoma and two had cutaneous melanoma. Intravenous ivuxolimab was administered to patients every 2 weeks at six dose levels: 0.01, 0.1, 0.3, 1.5, 3 and 10 mg/kg. The paper describes the monotherapy dose-escalation part (N ≈ 50 patients) of the phase I trial of ivuxolimab. Peripheral TCRbeta sequencing was intended to test whether TCR sequence diversity was altered and clonal T-cell expansion was caused by ivuxolimab. Of the roughly 52 patients in dose escalation, about 20 had hepatocellular carcinoma, roughly 15 had melanoma, 9 had renal cell carcinoma and 9 had head and neck cancer. Study-level results and caveats: Low levels of normalized T-cell clonal expansion were also seen in some patients who did not respond. Which antigens the clonally expanded peripheral T cells were specific for was not determined. After ivuxolimab, expanded clones were on average more numerous among CD8+ T cells than among CD4+ T cells. Partial responders in the 0.1-3.0 mg/kg groups had among the lowest normalized peripheral clonal expansion, especially among CD8+ T cells. At doses of 0.1 to 3.0 mg/kg, clonal expansion of both CD4+ and CD8+ T cells in blood was seen between baseline and week 6.

The trial excluded patients who had a history of autoimmune disease or who were on systemic immunosuppression. Peripheral blood for TCR sequencing was collected from all dose cohorts at baseline, on cycle 4 day 1, and on cycle 7 day 1. The samples were drawn from a first-in-human, open-label, multicenter phase I dose-escalation trial of ivuxolimab. The trial enrolled adults with locally advanced or metastatic head and neck squamous cell, hepatocellular, melanoma or renal cell carcinoma. Before TCR sequencing, CD4+ and CD8+ T cells were separately sorted from peripheral blood. This receptor was obtained from an adult with an advanced solid tumor such as melanoma, head and neck, liver or kidney cancer. This specimen was CD4+ or CD8+ T cells sorted from blood, taken in a trial of the OX40 agonist ivuxolimab. Rearrangement joined TRBV13 to TRBJ2-3; no D gene call is confident. For the CDR3, the sequence is CASSPNPGLDTDTQYF. The DNA reads as follows: TGTGCCAGCAGCCCAAATCCGGGCCTCGACACAGATACGCAGTATTTT.